A single sample is the source of the 16 T cell receptor beta chains below, sequenced in a study of read filtering for tumor transcriptome and immune sequencing (dated by TCRdb to 2018 to 2020). Data came from an Illumina HiSeq 4000. The Immunoverse kit was used to build TCR libraries from about 400 ng RNA, with molecular barcoded adaptors covering alpha/delta and beta/gamma chains. TCRdb's own reprocessing of the public reads used fastp at Q25 and MiXCR and kept productive beta chains. Duplicate CDR3 protein sequences are folded into a single record with the most common DNA and genes. Counted in this sample were over 50,000 distinct CDR3 sequences; 11% to 15% of them appeared once. The top ten hold around 45% of the sample. Source material: a population of CD138-negative cells sorted from bone marrow. Reading the label with the study, this specimen's cell subset or site is: bone marrow mononuclear cells depleted of CD138+ plasma/myeloma cells by negative magnetic selection. These receptors all come from a donor aged 40 or older with multiple myeloma.

This clonotype was detected ten times or more. This rearrangement joins TRBV27 to TRBJ1-5, with D maybe TRBD1 (5 bases). Trimming cost V 6 bases and J 7 bases, with 16 bases left between them. Germline lookup yields CDR1 MNHEY and CDR2 SMNVEV (reference sequence). The CDR3 is 14 residues long. The CDR3: CASSLGQGAQPQHF. In DNA form, the CDR3 reads TGTGCCAGCAGCTTAGGGCAGGGAGCACAGCCCCAGCATTTT.

This clonotype was picked up many times. The chain joins TRBV7-9 to TRBJ2-1, with 7 bases identical to TRBD1. CDR1 SEHNR and CDR2 FQNEAQ come from the germline V gene (reference sequence). After removal of 6 bases from V and 9 bases from J, the junction contained 5 bases not matched to a gene. CDR3 size: 12 residues. The CDR3 bases are TGTGCCAGCAGAGGACAGGTATTTGAGCAGTTCTTC. Translated: CASRGQVFEQFF.

This clonotype was counted at least ten times. The chain has TRBV19 and TRBJ1-2; TRBD1 matches at 10 bases. This CDR3 region has 17 residues. CDR1 is LNHDA and CDR2 is SQIVND in the germline V gene (reference sequence). With V trimmed by 5 bases and J by 6 bases, 15 bases remained unmatched. CDR3 amino acids: CASSLQPGQGRKNGYTF. The DNA of the CDR3 is TGTGCCAGTAGTCTCCAACCGGGACAGGGGAGGAAGAATGGCTACACCTTC.

The chain joins TRBV4-1 to TRBJ2-1; no reliable D call. Trimming removed 3 bases from V and 7 bases from J, with 7 bases in between. The germline gives CDR1 MGHRA, CDR2 YSYEKL. This CDR3 is built from 12 residues. This CDR3 reads CASSHARNEQFF. The CDR3 DNA sequence: TGCGCCAGCAGCCACGCCAGGAATGAGCAGTTCTTC.

This clonotype was seen at least ten times. The V call is TRBV12-5, the J call TRBJ2-7, with a possible D match to TRBD2 (6 bases). The CDR3 loop spans 15 amino acids. Per germline, CDR1 LGHNT and CDR2 FRNRAP. Trimming pared 1 base from V and 1 base from J, leaving 11 bases between. CDR3 loop: CASGLGDFGSYEQYF. The CDR3 DNA sequence: TGTGCTAGTGGTTTGGGGGACTTCGGGTCCTACGAGCAGTACTTC.

This clonotype came up many times. This chain joins TRBV7-2 and TRBJ2-1, with TRBD1 identical over 10 bases. The CDR3 is 14 amino acids. The trim removed 9 bases at V and 4 bases at J, leaving 6 bases unmatched. Germline V gene data show CDR1 as SGHTA and CDR2 as FQGNSA. The CDR3 bases are TGTGCCAGTATAAGGACAGGGGGTTACAATGAGCAGTTCTTC. It encodes CASIRTGGYNEQFF.

This clonotype occurred many times. The V gene is TRBV30, the J gene TRBJ2-1; no firm D call. Trimming shortened V by 3 bases and J by 0 bases, and 6 bases separated the two germline ends. Germline CDR1 is GTSNPN and CDR2 is SVGIG (reference sequence). The CDR3 runs 13 residues. CDR3 in amino acids: CAWRGFSYNEQFF. CDR3 sequence (DNA): TGTGCCTGGAGGGGGTTCTCCTACAATGAGCAGTTCTTC.

Ten or more counts support this clonotype. V and J are TRBV7-9 and TRBJ2-1; tentatively, D is TRBD1 (5 bases). CDR3 length: 13 amino acids. From germline, CDR1 is SEHNR and CDR2 FQNEAQ (reference sequence). Trimming removed 1 base at V and 10 bases at J, with 11 bases between. In nucleotides, the CDR3 is TGTGCCAGCAGCTTAGAGGGGAAGGGGGAGCAGTTCTTC. Translating it yields CASSLEGKGEQFF.

This clonotype came up many times. The rearrangement uses TRBV5-1 and TRBJ2-7; 12 bases are a match to TRBD2. The junction had 3 bases not matched to a gene; V was cut back by 3 bases and J by 2 bases. This CDR3 is 15 amino acids long. Germline loops: CDR1 SGHRS, CDR2 YFSETQ. CDR3 amino acids: CASSWTSGETYEQYF. CDR3 nucleotide sequence: TGCGCCAGCAGCTGGACTAGCGGGGAAACCTACGAGCAGTACTTC.

In its sample, this clonotype was seen many times. The V gene is TRBV19, the J gene TRBJ2-1; 8 bases map to TRBD2. The trim removed 5 bases at V and 2 bases at J, leaving 5 bases unmatched. This CDR3 is 15 amino acids long. Germline V lookup: CDR1 LNHDA, CDR2 SQIVND (reference sequence). CDR3 sequence: CASSPDSGTYNEQFF. Here the CDR3 DNA reads TGTGCCAGTAGTCCGGATAGCGGGACCTACAATGAGCAGTTCTTC. Full variable domain (remainder filled in from reference TRBV19 and TRBJ2-1): DGGITQSPKYLFRKEGQNVTLSCEQNLNHDAMYWYRQDPGQGLRLIYYSQIVNDFQKGDIAEGYSVSREKKESFPLTVTSAQKNPTAFYLCASSPDSGTYNEQFFGPGTRLTVL.

The table lists this clonotype with many counts. Mismatch with germline at one junction end may stem from a read error. The chain employs TRBV7-7 and TRBJ1-1; D is perhaps TRBD1 (5 bases). Germline V gives CDR1 SSHAT, CDR2 FNYEAQ (reference sequence). The CDR3 loop spans 13 amino acids. CDR3 bases: TGTGCTAGCAGCTTAGTTCAGGGCACTGAAGCTTTCTTT. This sequence encodes CASSLVQGTEAFF.

This clonotype has at least ten counts. The rearrangement joins TRBV12-5 to TRBJ2-1; D remains unclear. Germline V gene data show CDR1 as LGHNT and CDR2 as FRNRAP. The CDR3 sequence is 16 residues long. V lost 4 bases, J lost 4 bases, and 17 bases lay in between. The CDR3 protein is CASGYSKRPTYNEQFF. The CDR3, as DNA: TGTGCTAGTGGTTACTCGAAGAGACCGACGTACAATGAGCAGTTCTTC.

This clonotype has ten or more counts. The chain has TRBV29-1 and TRBJ1-2; 7 bases map to TRBD1. The CDR3 runs to 13 residues. Per germline, CDR1 SQVTM and CDR2 ANQGSEA. V lost 6 bases, J lost 3 bases, and 7 bases stayed unmatched. CDR3: CSVPGGVDYGYTF. For the CDR3, the DNA is TGCAGCGTCCCAGGGGGGGTGGACTATGGCTACACCTTC.

This clonotype was seen repeatedly, ten times or more. The chain recombines TRBV7-9 with TRBJ2-1; D unclear. Germline V lookup: CDR1 SEHNR, CDR2 FQNEAQ (reference sequence). This CDR3 comprises 15 residues. The germline V and J ends were trimmed by 3 bases and 0 bases, with 9 bases remaining between them. The CDR3: CASSLAASSYNEQFF. In DNA, the CDR3 is TGTGCCAGCAGCTTGGCGGCAAGCTCCTACAATGAGCAGTTCTTC.

This clonotype was picked up many times. The chain carries TRBV12-3 or TRBV12-4 and TRBJ2-5; 11 bases fit TRBD2. The J segment lost 5 bases and the V segment lost 5 bases, leaving 10 bases of the junction unmatched. The CDR3 has 16 residues. The CDR3 here is CASSPGLAGALETQYF. DNA for the CDR3: TGTGCCAGCAGTCCTGGACTAGCGGGTGCCTTGGAGACCCAGTACTTC.

Note on this clonotype: Possible read error: a much larger clone is one base away. Without the conserved terminal phenylalanine or tryptophan, this CDR3 likely stems from a read error. CDR3 bases: TGTGCCAGCAGTTTAAGGGAGACAGGTAGCTACGAGCAGTACCTC. It yields the protein CASSLRETGSYEQYL. This chain links TRBV12-3 or TRBV12-4 with TRBJ2-7, with a tentative D call TRBD1 (6 bases). V lost 2 bases and J lost 3, with 14 bases in between. CDR3 length: 15 amino acids.